Below, 32 T cell receptor beta chains from the same sample are listed, as sequenced in a study of regulatory T cells in long-lasting Graves disease. Indicated time point: newly diagnosed GD, antithyroid drugs for less than 3 months. The TCR library was prepared using RNA isolated from PBMCs. Both iRepertoire HTBI primers and Arm-PCR of CDR3 regions were used to build the TCR beta libraries. TCRdb reprocessed the multiplex PCR reads with MiXCR, giving one entry per CDR3 protein. Among 550,000 to 650,000 distinct CDR3 sequences listed, more than 15% were seen once. This sample also belongs to another study, concerning T cells in Graves' hyperthyroidism and ophthalmopathy.

This specimen consisted of peripheral blood mononuclear cells (PBMCs), obtained at new diagnosis, from a patient treated with antithyroid drugs. Receptors were obtained from a man aged 18 to 30 with Graves disease.

There are a few counts of this clonotype. Since the CDR3 does not end with the conserved phenylalanine or tryptophan, this likely comes from a read error. The chain employs TRBV7-8 and TRBJ2-7, with D hard to call. The CDR3 totals 13 residues. Germline-derived CDR1 and CDR2 are SGHVS and FQNEAQ. V was cut by 5 bases and J by 4 bases, with 12 bases left in between. The CDR3 sequence: CASSPPTGYEQYL. CDR3 coding DNA: TGTGCCAGCAGCCCGCCGACCGGGTACGAGCAGTACCTC.

This clonotype was observed a single time. CDR3 nucleotides: TGTGCCAGCAGCTTGGCCGGGGTGCAGAACACTGAAGCTTTCTTT. Its protein product is CASSLAGVQNTEAFF. The V call is TRBV5-5, the J call TRBJ1-1; D is undetermined. This CDR3 spans 15 amino acids. V was pared by 0 bases and J by 1 base, with 10 bases between. The germline V gene has CDR1 SGHKS and CDR2 YYEKEE (reference sequence).

Many counts were recorded for this clonotype. V is TRBV27 and J is TRBJ2-5, with 10 bases matching TRBD2. From germline, CDR1 is MNHEY and CDR2 SMNVEV (reference sequence). The CDR3 totals 16 residues. V lost 10 bases, J lost 0 bases, and 11 bases stayed unmatched. DNA of the CDR3: TGTGCCACTGGGACTAGCGCGACCGCTTACCAAGAGACCCAGTACTTC. Its translation: CATGTSATAYQETQYF.

With regard to this clonotype: The junction does not match germline at one end; this may be a read error. The V and J genes are TRBV29-1 and TRBJ1-2; D possibly corresponds to TRBD1 (5 bases). Germline V CDR1 and CDR2: SQVTM, ANQGSEA. CDR3 length: 14 amino acids. The CDR3 nucleotides are TGCAACGTTGAAGGGACTGCGGCCAACTATGGCTACACCTTC. It encodes CNVEGTAANYGYTF.

This clonotype was counted between two and nine times. The CDR3: CASSYEGQGANTEAFF. The CDR3 nucleotides are TGTGCCAGCAGCTACGAGGGACAGGGGGCTAACACTGAAGCTTTCTTT. The chain has TRBV9 and TRBJ1-1, with 12 bases fitting TRBD1. CDR1 is SGDLS and CDR2 is YYNGEE in the germline V gene. The CDR3 is 16 residues long. The V and J ends lost 4 bases and 2 bases, in that order; junction bases with no gene match: 6.

The gene calls are TRBV18 and TRBJ2-2; TRBD2 matches 12 bases. The CDR3 covers 16 residues. CDR1 is KGHSH and CDR2 is LQKENI in the germline V gene. The V gene end was trimmed by 5 bases and the J gene end by 5 bases; junction bases not matched to a gene: 6. Here the CDR3 reads CASSTTGTSGTGELFF. Written as DNA, the CDR3 is TGTGCCAGCTCAACAACCGGGACTAGCGGGACCGGGGAGCTGTTTTTT.

In this sample, this clonotype turned up many times. The chain employs TRBV11-2 and TRBJ2-3; the D is unclear. The CDR3 extends over 13 amino acids. Deletions cut 6 bases from V and 0 bases from J, with 7 bases between. The germline gives CDR1 SGHAT, CDR2 FQNNGV. The CDR3 here is CASSLMSTDTQYF. The CDR3 DNA is TGTGCCAGCAGTTTAATGAGCACAGATACGCAGTATTTT.

This chain links TRBV12-3 or TRBV12-4 with TRBJ2-7; 10 bases match TRBD2. V was pared by 8 bases and J by 7 bases, with 8 bases of the junction left unmatched. The CDR3 is 13 residues long. For the CDR3, the DNA is TGTGCCAGCTTAGGACTAGCGGAGCCGGAGCAGTACTTC. This translates into CASLGLAEPEQYF.

This clonotype was picked up many times. One end of the junction fails to match germline, which may point to a read error. The chain uses TRBV5-1 and TRBJ1-1, with D hard to call. The CDR3 is made up of 11 amino acids. CDR1 is SGHRS, CDR2 YFSETQ, per germline. In nucleotides, the CDR3 is TGTGCCAGCAGCTTAAGATCTGAAGCTTTCTTT. Encoded protein: CASSLRSEAFF.

This clonotype was observed many times. V gene TRBV20-1 combines with J gene TRBJ1-6; D not certain. Trimming removed 0 bases from V and 0 bases from J, with 12 bases in between. The CDR3 runs to 17 residues. Germline CDR1 is DFQATT and CDR2 is SNEGSKA (reference sequence). The DNA for the CDR3 is TGCAGTGCTAGAGATCGGCCCAGCATCTCCTATAATTCACCCCTCCACTTT. This sequence encodes CSARDRPSISYNSPLHF.

The V gene is TRBV10-3, the J gene TRBJ2-7; D is undetermined. This CDR3 comprises 14 residues. Germline CDR1 and CDR2: ENHRY and SYGVKD. Between the trimmed V and J ends, which lost 0 bases and 5 bases, there was a span of 11 bases. For the CDR3, the DNA is TGTGCCATCAGTGAGTCGATCCCCGGCAACGAGCAGTACTTC. Translation gives CAISESIPGNEQYF.

On this clonotype: A much larger clonotype is one base distant, so this may be a read error. The V and J genes are TRBV2 and TRBJ1-4, with TRBD1 identical over 7 bases. The length of the CDR3 is 16 residues. Germline V gene sequence: CDR1 SNHLY, CDR2 FYNNEI. CDR3 in amino acids: CASSWDRVATDEKLFF. In nucleotides, the CDR3 is TGTGCCAGCAGTTGGGACAGAGTTGCAACTGATGAAAAACTGTTTTTT.

The chain recombines TRBV7-8 with TRBJ2-5, with unresolved D. This CDR3 has 15 residues. V was cut by 7 bases and J by 3 bases, with 18 bases left in between. CDR1 is SGHVS, CDR2 FQNEAQ, per germline. CDR3 in amino acids: CASIKAGMREETQYF. As DNA, the CDR3 is TGTGCCAGCATCAAAGCCGGTATGCGAGAAGAGACCCAGTACTTC.

This chain uses TRBV20-1 with TRBJ2-7; D is perhaps TRBD2 (5 bases). Germline assignment: CDR1 DFQATT and CDR2 SNEGSKA (reference sequence). CDR3 length equals 16 residues. V was clipped by 5 bases and J by 6 bases, with 26 bases between them. CDR3 sequence: CSAGLRTGPLSGEQYF. CDR3 coding DNA: TGCAGTGCTGGCCTCCGGACTGGGCCCCTGTCTGGCGAGCAGTACTTC.

This clonotype was seen ten or more times. The chain's CDR3 is CASSLTPWVEAFF. DNA of the CDR3: TGTGCCAGCAGCTTAACCCCCTGGGTTGAAGCTTTCTTT. The chain has TRBV11-2 and TRBJ1-1, with D hard to call. V was trimmed by 2 bases and J by 7 bases, leaving 11 bases between them. The CDR3 is 13 residues long. Germline V gene sequence: CDR1 SGHAT, CDR2 FQNNGV.

This clonotype was seen more than once but under ten times. Here the CDR3 reads CASSSSGHSNQPQHF. CDR3 bases: TGTGCCAGCAGTTCTAGCGGCCATAGCAATCAGCCCCAGCATTTT. The chain combines TRBV27 with TRBJ1-5; D unresolved. Looked up from germline, CDR1 is MNHEY and CDR2 is SMNVEV (reference sequence). Deletions cut 4 bases from V and 0 bases from J, with 10 bases between. The CDR3 loop spans 15 amino acids.

This clonotype was counted ten times or more. V is TRBV3-1 and J is TRBJ2-7, with D hard to call. The CDR3 runs to 13 residues. The germline gives CDR1 LGHDT, CDR2 YNNKEL (reference sequence). Trimming removed 4 bases from V and 3 bases from J, with 10 bases in between. CDR3: CASSPATIYEQYF. DNA of the CDR3: TGTGCCAGCAGCCCTGCGACGATCTACGAGCAGTACTTC.

This clonotype showed up many times. The chain joins TRBV4-1 to TRBJ2-1, with D perhaps matching TRBD2 (5 bases). CDR3 size: 17 residues. Germline V CDR1 and CDR2: MGHRA, YSYEKL. Trimming took 6 bases from V and 7 from J, leaving 25 bases between them. The CDR3 sequence is CASRHISAGPTVNEQFF. CDR3 in DNA: TGCGCCAGCAGACACATTAGCGCGGGCCCAACGGTGAATGAGCAGTTCTTC.

This chain links TRBV4-1 with TRBJ2-3; no clear D. With 1 base removed from V and 5 bases from J, the gap between germline ends came to 19 bases. CDR1 MGHRA and CDR2 YSYEKL come from the germline V gene. The CDR3 is 17 residues long. The CDR3 spells CASSQGPVEALGDTQYF. CDR3 nucleotides: TGCGCCAGCAGCCAAGGGCCGGTTGAGGCTTTGGGAGATACGCAGTATTTT.

Turning to this clonotype: This may be a read error, as it is one base from a much larger clone. The rearrangement joins TRBV3-1 to TRBJ2-7, with unresolved D. The CDR3 consists of 16 residues. The ends were cut back, 0 bases at V and 4 bases at J, with 16 bases in the middle. The germline V gene has CDR1 LGHDT and CDR2 YNNKEL (reference sequence). CDR3 nucleotide sequence: TGTGCCAGCAGCCAAGATCATGGTGGTGGTGGTTACGAGCAGTACTTC. This sequence encodes CASSQDHGGGGYEQYF.

This clonotype came up many times. V and J are TRBV5-5 and TRBJ2-3; 10 bases are a match to TRBD1. Germline V gives CDR1 SGHKS, CDR2 YYEKEE (reference sequence). This CDR3 is built from 15 residues. Losses at the gene ends were 5 bases for V and 6 bases for J; bases not matched to a gene: 9. The CDR3 protein is CASSRVTGGADTQYF. The CDR3 coding sequence is TGTGCCAGCAGTCGTGTGACAGGGGGCGCGGATACGCAGTATTTT.

This clonotype was recorded many times. The CDR3 DNA is TGCGCCAGCAGCTTGGGGCCGGAAAATGAGCAGTTCTTC. Its translation is CASSLGPENEQFF. J is TRBJ2-1 and V is TRBV5-1; no reliable D call. Trimming pared 0 bases from V and 7 bases from J, leaving 8 bases between. CDR1 is SGHRS, CDR2 YFSETQ, per germline. This CDR3 has 13 residues.

This chain links TRBV6-9 with TRBJ2-5; 16 bases match TRBD2. Germline V gives CDR1 MNHGY, CDR2 SVAAGI. V shed 4 bases, J shed 6 bases, and the junction held 17 bases outside the gene matches. The CDR3 extends over 20 amino acids. This chain's CDR3 is CASSSPGTSGRATQGKTQYF. CDR3 DNA: TGTGCCAGCAGTTCCCCCGGGACTAGCGGGAGGGCTACCCAGGGAAAGACCCAGTACTTC.

The V gene is TRBV7-8, the J gene TRBJ2-2; 8 bases line up with TRBD2. This CDR3 has 15 amino acids. Germline CDR1 is SGHVS and CDR2 is FQNEAQ. V trimming: 5 bases; J trimming: 3 bases; junction bases outside the gene matches: 5. CDR3 residues: CASSQGTSYTGELFF. Written as DNA, the CDR3 is TGTGCCAGCAGCCAAGGGACTAGTTACACCGGGGAGCTGTTTTTT.

This clonotype was observed many times. This sequence joins TRBV13 and TRBJ2-3; tentatively, D is TRBD1 (6 bases). The CDR3 covers 15 residues. From germline, CDR1 is PRHDT and CDR2 FYEKMQ (reference sequence). Trimming left V 4 bases short and J 6 bases short, with 17 bases between. DNA for the CDR3: TGTGCCAGCAGCTCCTCCCGCAGGGGTTTGGATACGCAGTATTTT. It is translated as CASSSSRRGLDTQYF.

As for this clonotype: This sequence may be a read error, since a much larger clone differs from it by one base. The V call is TRBV9, the J call TRBJ2-2; no definite D call. Germline-derived CDR1 and CDR2 are SGDLS and YYNGEE. The CDR3 runs 11 residues. Trimming took off 6 bases at V and 4 bases at J, with 4 bases between the two ends. Here the CDR3 reads CASTLTGELFF. DNA of the CDR3: TGTGCCAGCACCCTCACCGGGGAGCTGTTTTTT.

As regards this clonotype: The junction and the germline gene differ at one end; a read error may be behind it. The chain joins TRBV7-2 to TRBJ2-7; D might be TRBD2 (5 bases). This CDR3 contains 16 residues. From germline, CDR1 is SGHTA and CDR2 FQGNSA. DNA for the CDR3: TGTGCCTGCAGCTTAAAAGCTAGCCCGCGCTCCTACGAGCAGTACTTC. It yields the protein CACSLKASPRSYEQYF.

In its sample, this clonotype was seen many times. The chain has TRBV6-5 and TRBJ2-5; perhaps TRBD2 as D (6 bases). The V gene lost 3 bases and the J gene lost 1 base, with 9 bases spanning the gap. This CDR3 contains 14 residues. Looked up from germline, CDR1 is MNHEY and CDR2 is SVGAGI. The CDR3 region is CASSYGGTQETQYF. CDR3 coding DNA: TGTGCCAGCAGTTATGGAGGGACCCAAGAGACCCAGTACTTC.

This clonotype has at least ten counts. This chain connects TRBV30 to TRBJ2-1; 16 positions match TRBD2. Germline assignment: CDR1 GTSNPN and CDR2 SVGIG (reference sequence). The CDR3 is 17 amino acids. The V segment lost 1 base and the J segment 8 bases; nucleotides outside the gene matches: 8. The CDR3 DNA follows: TGTGCCTGGAGTGACCCCGGGACTAGCGGGAGGGCCTATGAGCAGTTCTTC. It translates to CAWSDPGTSGRAYEQFF. Based on the CDR3 plus reference TRBV30 and TRBJ2-1, the full variable domain is SQTIHQWPATLVQPVGSPLSLECTVEGTSNPNLYWYRQAAGRGLQLLFYSVGIGQISSEVPQNLSASRPQDRQFILSSKKLLLSDSGFYLCAWSDPGTSGRAYEQFFGPGTRLTVL.

A word on this clonotype: The junction shows a germline mismatch at one end, possibly a read error. The rearrangement joins TRBV6-2 or TRBV6-3 to TRBJ2-7; unclear D gene. This CDR3 contains 12 residues. The germline CDR1 and CDR2 sequences are MNHEY and SVGEGT. CDR3 coding DNA: TGTGCCGGCAGTGATATGGCCTACGAGCAGTACTTC. Translation gives CAGSDMAYEQYF.

This chain uses TRBV6-5 with TRBJ1-3; D is ambiguous. The CDR3 consists of 18 residues. Germline-derived CDR1 and CDR2 are MNHEY and SVGAGI. Trimming removed 0 bases from V and 1 base from J, with 16 bases in between. CDR3 protein: CASSYSGSALKSGNTIYF. CDR3 coding DNA: TGTGCCAGCAGTTACTCCGGCAGCGCCTTAAAATCTGGAAACACCATATATTTT.

This clonotype was picked up many times. The genes are TRBV19 and TRBJ2-5; D tentatively fits TRBD1 or TRBD2 (5 bases each). Germline assignment: CDR1 LNHDA and CDR2 SQIVND (reference sequence). The CDR3 runs 16 residues. Trimming removed 3 bases at V and 6 bases at J, with 20 bases between. The CDR3 nucleotides are TGTGCCAGTAGTATTGGGACCGGGACCCTCGTGAAGACCCAGTACTTC. The encoded protein is CASSIGTGTLVKTQYF.